The entry below describes one T cell receptor beta chain. Amplified material comprised TCR beta CDR3 regions derived from RNA transcripts. RT-PCR was first run with HTBI primers, then multiplex PCR in a second round. TCRdb ran MiXCR on the multiplex PCR reads and lists one entry per CDR3 protein. The sample lists about 550,000 distinct CDR3 sequences; roughly 40% were seen once. As diagnostic evidence, clinical symptoms, serum thyroxine, TRAb, thyroid ultrasound and orbital computed tomography were relied upon. The data stem from a study of Graves' ophthalmopathy and Graves' hyperthyroidism. The source is an adult man with Graves' hyperthyroidism. Specimen: peripheral blood or thyroid tissue (not recorded which).

The CDR3 here is CASSKQGIGGEAFF. The CDR3 nucleotides are TGTGCCAGCAGTAAACAGGGGATTGGCGGTGAAGCTTTCTTT. The chain links TRBV6-1 to TRBJ1-1, with 7 bases fitting TRBD1. Trimming cost V 5 bases and J 7 bases; bases outside gene matches: 10. This CDR3 contains 14 residues. CDR1 is MNHNS and CDR2 is SASEGT in the germline V gene.